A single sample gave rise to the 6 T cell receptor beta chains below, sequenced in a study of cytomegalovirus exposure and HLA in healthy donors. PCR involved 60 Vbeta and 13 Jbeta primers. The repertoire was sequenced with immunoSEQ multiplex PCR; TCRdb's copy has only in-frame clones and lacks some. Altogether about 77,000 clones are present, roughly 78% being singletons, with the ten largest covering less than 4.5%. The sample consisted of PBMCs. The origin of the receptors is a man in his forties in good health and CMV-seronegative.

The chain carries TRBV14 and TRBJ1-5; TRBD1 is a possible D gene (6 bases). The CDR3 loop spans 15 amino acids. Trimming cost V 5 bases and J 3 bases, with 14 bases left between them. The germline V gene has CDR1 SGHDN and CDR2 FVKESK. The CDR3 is CASSKGQGFNQPQHF. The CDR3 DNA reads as TGTGCCAGCAGCAAAGGGCAGGGGTTCAATCAGCCCCAGCATTTT.

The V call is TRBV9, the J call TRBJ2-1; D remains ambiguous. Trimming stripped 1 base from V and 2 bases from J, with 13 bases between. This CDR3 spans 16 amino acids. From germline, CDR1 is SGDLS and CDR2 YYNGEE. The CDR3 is CASSVQYPTPYNEQFF. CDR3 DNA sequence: TGTGCCAGCAGCGTACAGTACCCAACCCCCTACAATGAGCAGTTCTTC. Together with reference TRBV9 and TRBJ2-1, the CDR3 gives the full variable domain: DSGVTQTPKHLITATGQRVTLRCSPRSGDLSVYWYQQSLDQGLQFLIQYYNGEERAKGNILERFSAQQFPDLHSELNLSSLELGDSALYFCASSVQYPTPYNEQFFGPGTRLTVL.

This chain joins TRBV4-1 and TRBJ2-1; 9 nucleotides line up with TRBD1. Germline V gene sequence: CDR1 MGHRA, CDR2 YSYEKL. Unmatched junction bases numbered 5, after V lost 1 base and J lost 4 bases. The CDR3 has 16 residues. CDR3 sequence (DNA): TGCGCCAGCAGCCAAGCGGGGGACAGGGTATACAATGAGCAGTTCTTC. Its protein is CASSQAGDRVYNEQFF.

The CDR3: CAWNTGTALRGGNTIYF. DNA for the CDR3: TGTGCCTGGAATACCGGGACAGCACTTAGAGGAGGAAACACCATATATTTT. This chain links TRBV30 with TRBJ1-3; 7 bases fit TRBD1. V dropped 4 bases and J dropped 4; count of bases not matched to a gene: 16. Germline values: CDR1 GTSNPN, CDR2 SVGIG (reference sequence). CDR3 size: 17 residues.

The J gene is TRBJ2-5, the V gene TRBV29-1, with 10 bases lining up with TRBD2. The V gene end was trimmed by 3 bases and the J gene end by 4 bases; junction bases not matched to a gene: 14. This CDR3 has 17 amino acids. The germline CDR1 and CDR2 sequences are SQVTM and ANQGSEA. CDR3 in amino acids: CSVDPRRQAGGAETQYF. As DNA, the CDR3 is TGCAGCGTTGATCCCCGGCGCCAAGCGGGAGGGGCAGAGACCCAGTACTTC. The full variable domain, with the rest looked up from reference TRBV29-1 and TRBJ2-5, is SAVISQKPSRDICQRGTSLTIQCQVDSQVTMMFWYRQQPGQSLTLIATANQGSEATYESGFVIDKFPISRPNLTFSTLTVSNMSPEDSSIYLCSVDPRRQAGGAETQYFGPGTRLLVL.

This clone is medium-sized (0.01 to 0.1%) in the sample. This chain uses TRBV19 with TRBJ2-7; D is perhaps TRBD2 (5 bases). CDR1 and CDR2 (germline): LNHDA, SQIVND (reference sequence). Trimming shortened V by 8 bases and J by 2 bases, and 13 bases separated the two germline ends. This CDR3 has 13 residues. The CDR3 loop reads CASSKLDTYEQYF. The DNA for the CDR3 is TGTGCCAGTTCTAAACTAGACACCTACGAGCAGTACTTC.